These 9 T cell receptor beta chains were sequenced from one sample in a study of OX40 agonist ivuxolimab in advanced cancers. The assay was immunoSEQ multiplex PCR, and TCRdb's table has in-frame clones only and misses some. The sample shows 100,000 or so clones, approximately 95% of them seen only once. This specimen was CD4+ or CD8+ T cells sorted from blood, taken in a trial of the OX40 agonist ivuxolimab. These receptors were obtained from an adult with an advanced solid tumor such as melanoma, head and neck, liver or kidney cancer.

The CDR3: CASEGALNSPLHF. DNA of the CDR3: TGTGCCAGCGAGGGGGCTTTGAATTCACCCCTCCACTTT. The V and J genes are TRBV6-6 and TRBJ1-6, with 7 bases matching TRBD1. Germline CDR1 is MNHNY and CDR2 is SVGAGI (reference sequence). The trim removed 8 bases at V and 7 bases at J, leaving 5 bases unmatched. The CDR3 is 13 residues long.

The rearrangement joins TRBV2 to TRBJ2-6, with D unresolved. The germline CDR1 and CDR2 sequences are SNHLY and FYNNEI. The V end lost 6 bases, the J end lost 0 bases, and 9 bases lay between the germline ends. The CDR3 spans 15 residues. CDR3 residues: CASRDTDSGANVLTF. The CDR3 bases are TGTGCCAGCAGGGATACAGACTCTGGGGCCAACGTCCTGACTTTC.

V and J are TRBV5-1 and TRBJ1-1, with D possibly being TRBD1 (5 bases). The CDR3 contains 14 residues. Trimming removed 6 bases at V and 6 bases at J, with 18 bases between. The germline V gene encodes CDR1 SGHRS and CDR2 YFSETQ. The CDR3 spells CASTGSSGGAEAFF. CDR3 nucleotide sequence: TGCGCCAGCACGGGCAGCTCCGGGGGGGCTGAAGCTTTCTTT.

The rearrangement links TRBV5-4 to TRBJ2-7; TRBD1 might be the D (6 bases). V was clipped by 2 bases and J by 7 bases, with 13 bases between them. The germline CDR1 and CDR2 sequences are SGHNT and YYREEE (reference sequence). The CDR3 totals 13 residues. The CDR3 region is CASSLEQGEEQYF. DNA of the CDR3: TGTGCCAGCAGCTTAGAACAGGGAGAGGAGCAGTACTTC.

This sequence joins TRBV19 and TRBJ1-1, with D uncertain. The CDR3 length is 17 residues. The V gene's germline CDR1 is LNHDA and CDR2 SQIVND (reference sequence). The V end was cut by 1 base, the J end by 1 base, with 16 bases between. CDR3 region: CASSIANNGAGNTEAFF. The CDR3 nucleotides read TGTGCCAGTAGTATAGCAAACAATGGAGCAGGGAACACTGAAGCTTTCTTT.

V gene TRBV7-2 combines with J gene TRBJ2-7, with D hard to call. Germline CDR1 is SGHTA and CDR2 is FQGNSA. Trimming pared 5 bases from V and 3 bases from J, leaving 11 bases between. The CDR3 consists of 13 residues. The CDR3 nucleotides read TGTGCCAGCAGCAACTCACCCCTCTACGAGCAGTACTTC. It specifies CASSNSPLYEQYF.

The chain couples TRBV7-2 to TRBJ2-7; possibly TRBD1 or TRBD2 for D (5 bases each). With 5 bases removed from V and 0 bases from J, the gap between germline ends came to 17 bases. Per germline, CDR1 SGHTA and CDR2 FQGNSA. This CDR3 contains 16 residues. The CDR3 loop is CASSRTSVGVSYEQYF. The CDR3 DNA reads as TGTGCCAGCAGCCGTACCAGTGTGGGGGTCTCCTACGAGCAGTACTTC.

V gene TRBV4-2 combines with J gene TRBJ1-2; perhaps TRBD1 as D (6 bases). This CDR3 comprises 13 residues. Germline CDR1 LGHNA, CDR2 YNFKEQ. V lost 8 bases and J lost 7, with 17 bases in between. This CDR3 reads CASGRVEGGGYTF. CDR3 in DNA: TGTGCCAGCGGAAGAGTAGAGGGGGGTGGCTACACCTTC.

The chain links TRBV28 to TRBJ2-3; perhaps TRBD2 as D (7 bases). Germline CDR1 MDHEN, CDR2 SYDVKM. V lost 5 bases to trimming and J lost 2 bases, with 14 bases between them. The CDR3 totals 15 residues. The CDR3 loop reads CASSTRGGLTDTQYF. In DNA form, the CDR3 reads TGTGCCAGCAGTACAAGGGGGGGACTCACAGATACGCAGTATTTT.